These 21 T cell receptor beta chains were all obtained from the same sample, sequenced in a study of OX40 agonist ivuxolimab in advanced cancers. Clones were read by immunoSEQ multiplex PCR, and TCRdb kept only the in-frame ones, dropping some. The sample yields 74,000 or so clones, approximately 85% seen once. The source was CD4+ or CD8+ T cells sorted from blood, collected in a trial of the OX40 agonist ivuxolimab. Source of these receptors: an adult with an advanced solid tumor such as melanoma, head and neck, liver or kidney cancer.

J is TRBJ1-1 and V is TRBV5-6, with TRBD1 matching over 8 bases. Germline V gene data show CDR1 as SGHDT and CDR2 as YYEEEE. This CDR3 comprises 16 residues. Losses at the gene ends were 0 bases for V and 6 bases for J; bases not matched to a gene: 10. CDR3 in amino acids: CASSLGMQGAVAEAFF. The DNA of the CDR3 is TGTGCCAGCAGCTTGGGAATGCAGGGGGCGGTTGCTGAAGCTTTCTTT. The variable domain in full, completed from reference TRBV5-6 and TRBJ1-1, reads DAGVTQSPTHLIKTRGQQVTLRCSPKSGHDTVSWYQQALGQGPQFIFQYYEEEERQRGNFPDRFSGHQFPNYSSELNVNALLLGDSALYLCASSLGMQGAVAEAFFGQGTRLTVV.

V gene TRBV18 combines with J gene TRBJ1-4, with D tentatively TRBD1 (6 bases). Germline-derived CDR1 and CDR2 are KGHSH and LQKENI. Deletions cut 1 base from V and 4 bases from J, with 10 bases between. This CDR3 comprises 15 residues. The CDR3, as DNA: TGTGCCAGCTCACCACTACAGGGTTTTAATGAAAAACTGTTTTTT. Translation: CASSPLQGFNEKLFF.

This chain connects TRBV7-9 to TRBJ2-5; 7 bases align to TRBD1. Germline V lookup: CDR1 SEHNR, CDR2 FQNEAQ (reference sequence). Trimming took 5 bases from V and 1 from J; bases not matched to a gene: 4. This CDR3 has 14 residues. The CDR3 sequence: CASSPGTAQETQYF. The CDR3 coding sequence is TGTGCCAGCAGCCCAGGGACAGCCCAAGAGACCCAGTACTTC.

About this clone: The junction and the germline gene differ at one end; a read error may be behind it. The genes are TRBV30 and TRBJ2-2; 9 bases line up with TRBD2. The CDR3 runs 14 residues. The germline V gene encodes CDR1 GTSNPN and CDR2 SVGIG (reference sequence). CDR3 nucleotide sequence: TGTGCCTGGAGTGTTTCTAGCGGGACCGGGGGAGCTGTTTTT. Its translation is CAWSVSSGTGGAVF.

This chain connects TRBV5-1 to TRBJ1-3; 9 nucleotides line up with TRBD1. This CDR3 has 16 amino acids. V lost 4 bases, J lost 3 bases, and 8 bases stayed unmatched. Germline V lookup: CDR1 SGHRS, CDR2 YFSETQ. As DNA, the CDR3 is TGCGCCAGCAGCGGCGGGACAGGGATTCGTGGAAACACCATATATTTT. It yields the protein CASSGGTGIRGNTIYF.

V gene TRBV27 combines with J gene TRBJ1-2; 7 bases agree with TRBD1. This CDR3 spans 15 amino acids. Per germline, CDR1 MNHEY and CDR2 SMNVEV (reference sequence). The trim removed 5 bases at V and 7 bases at J, leaving 13 bases unmatched. The CDR3 sequence: CASSQGGQIYTGYTF. The DNA for the CDR3 is TGTGCCAGCAGTCAGGGGGGGCAGATTTATACTGGCTACACCTTC.

The V gene is TRBV7-9, the J gene TRBJ2-2; the D is unclear. V dropped 1 base and J dropped 2 bases, with 8 bases sitting between them. CDR3 length equals 15 residues. Germline-derived CDR1 and CDR2 are SEHNR and FQNEAQ (reference sequence). DNA of the CDR3: TGTGCCAGCAGCTTAGTCGCTCTTAACACCGGGGAGCTGTTTTTT. Its translation: CASSLVALNTGELFF.

V gene TRBV21-1 combines with J gene TRBJ2-5; the tabulated D call, TRBD2, remains unverified against the DNA. TRBV21-1 is reported as a pseudogene. This CDR3 contains 15 residues. CDR3 bases: TGTGCCAGCAGCCGGACTAGCGGGAGTTCTGAGACCCAGTACTTC. Its protein product is CASSRTSGSSETQYF.

The rearrangement joins TRBV5-1 to TRBJ2-2, with D hard to call. This CDR3 spans 12 amino acids. Germline assignment: CDR1 SGHRS and CDR2 YFSETQ. The germline V and J ends were trimmed by 3 bases and 4 bases, with 4 bases remaining between them. The CDR3 DNA is TGCGCCAGCAGCTGGGGCACCGGGGAGCTGTTTTTT. This sequence encodes CASSWGTGELFF.

The chain combines TRBV6-1 with TRBJ1-4; 8 nucleotides match TRBD1. The length of the CDR3 is 15 residues. The junction had 4 bases not matched to a gene; V was cut back by 4 bases and J by 3 bases. Germline V CDR1 and CDR2: MNHNS, SASEGT. CDR3 DNA sequence: TGTGCCAGCAGTGGCGGACAGGGACCTAATGAAAAACTGTTTTTT. Encoded protein: CASSGGQGPNEKLFF.

This clone has only one observation. V and J are TRBV10-3 and TRBJ1-4; perhaps TRBD1 as D (5 bases). V lost 2 bases and J 4 bases, leaving 14 bases between the germline ends. Germline CDR1 is ENHRY and CDR2 is SYGVKD. This CDR3 comprises 16 residues. The CDR3 sequence is CAISETFTGHNEKLFF. The CDR3, as DNA: TGTGCCATCAGTGAGACCTTTACAGGACATAATGAAAAACTGTTTTTT.

The chain couples TRBV5-1 to TRBJ2-7; D possibly uses TRBD1 or TRBD2 (6 bases each). The CDR3 is 17 amino acids. The V and J ends lost 3 bases and 0 bases respectively, with 19 bases between them. Germline V lookup: CDR1 SGHRS, CDR2 YFSETQ. For the CDR3, the DNA is TGCGCCAGCAGCTCGGAGGGGGGACTCGCGACCTCCTACGAGCAGTACTTC. This sequence encodes CASSSEGGLATSYEQYF.

V gene TRBV6-5 combines with J gene TRBJ1-6; D may be TRBD1 (5 bases). Germline lookup yields CDR1 MNHEY and CDR2 SVGAGI. Trimming cost V 8 bases and J 9 bases, with 14 bases left between them. CDR3 length: 13 amino acids. The CDR3 nucleotides read TGTGCCAGCTTCCGGGGGATGGCTTCACCCCTCCACTTT. It translates to CASFRGMASPLHF.

This chain connects TRBV4-2 to TRBJ1-6; 10 bases fit TRBD1. The CDR3 length is 16 residues. Germline CDR1 and CDR2: LGHNA and YNFKEQ. J lost 10 bases, V lost 1 base, and 7 bases had no gene match. The CDR3 bases are TGTGCCAGCAGCCAAGCCGGGGGACAGGGGTACTCACCCCTCCACTTT. Translation: CASSQAGGQGYSPLHF.

This clone was counted once. The chain joins TRBV27 to TRBJ2-6; D gene ambiguous. Germline V CDR1 and CDR2: MNHEY, SMNVEV (reference sequence). The CDR3 is 14 amino acids. V lost 6 bases and J lost 4, with 10 bases in between. This chain's CDR3 is CASSRTRGANVLTF. CDR3 DNA sequence: TGTGCCAGCAGCCGCACCCGCGGGGCCAACGTCCTGACTTTC.

This rearrangement joins TRBV11-2 to TRBJ1-1, with a tentative D call TRBD1 (6 bases). Trimming shortened V by 0 bases and J by 4 bases, and 9 bases separated the two germline ends. The CDR3 covers 14 residues. CDR1 SGHAT and CDR2 FQNNGV come from the germline V gene. CDR3 sequence: CASSLEATGTEAFF. DNA of the CDR3: TGTGCCAGCAGCTTAGAGGCGACAGGCACTGAAGCTTTCTTT.

V and J are TRBV11-2 and TRBJ2-1; 8 bases align to TRBD1. Looked up from germline, CDR1 is SGHAT and CDR2 is FQNNGV. Trimming at V came to 5 bases and at J to 7 bases, leaving 16 bases not matched to a gene. CDR3 length equals 17 residues. The CDR3, as DNA: TGTGCCAGCAGCCCAGGGGGCCAGGTAATGGAGGTGAATGAGCAGTTCTTC. It yields the protein CASSPGGQVMEVNEQFF.

The chain is built from TRBV6-5 and TRBJ2-3, with TRBD2 identical over 9 bases. Germline lookup yields CDR1 MNHEY and CDR2 SVGAGI. The CDR3 contains 16 residues. V trimming: 0 bases; J trimming: 9 bases; junction bases outside the gene matches: 10. The CDR3 loop reads CASSYSLAGSPATQYF. CDR3 DNA sequence: TGTGCCAGCAGTTACTCGCTAGCGGGGTCCCCGGCCACGCAGTATTTT.

The chain carries TRBV21-1 and TRBJ1-4; the D call in the table, TRBD1, was not verified against the DNA. TRBV21-1 is labeled a pseudogene. This CDR3 is built from 16 residues. The CDR3 sequence is CASSKGPGQGREKLFF. CDR3 DNA sequence: TGTGCCAGCAGCAAAGGCCCGGGACAGGGGAGGGAAAAACTGTTTTTT.

The chain joins TRBV5-1 to TRBJ1-1, with 9 bases aligning to TRBD1. J lost 0 bases, V lost 4 bases, and 4 bases had no gene match. This CDR3 region has 15 residues. Germline CDR1 is SGHRS and CDR2 is YFSETQ. As DNA, the CDR3 is TGCGCCAGCAGCCCAAACAGGGGGCTGAACACTGAAGCTTTCTTT. As protein: CASSPNRGLNTEAFF.

This chain connects TRBV7-9 to TRBJ1-1; D is perhaps TRBD1 (6 bases). The V and J ends lost 0 bases and 11 bases respectively, with 16 bases between them. Germline values: CDR1 SEHNR, CDR2 FQNEAQ (reference sequence). The CDR3 sequence is 14 residues long. Here the CDR3 reads CASSLAGGHLEAFF. CDR3 in DNA: TGTGCCAGCAGCTTAGCGGGGGGGCACCTTGAGGCTTTCTTT.